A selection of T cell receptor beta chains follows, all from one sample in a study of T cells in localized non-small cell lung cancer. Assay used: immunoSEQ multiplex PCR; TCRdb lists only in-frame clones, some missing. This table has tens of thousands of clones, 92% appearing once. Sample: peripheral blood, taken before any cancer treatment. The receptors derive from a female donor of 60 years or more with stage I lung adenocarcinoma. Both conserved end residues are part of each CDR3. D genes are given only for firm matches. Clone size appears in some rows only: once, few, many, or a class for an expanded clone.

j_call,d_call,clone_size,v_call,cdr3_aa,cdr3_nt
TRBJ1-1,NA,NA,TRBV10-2,CASSERQANTEAFF,TGCGCCAGCAGTGAAAGACAGGCGAACACTGAAGCTTTCTTT
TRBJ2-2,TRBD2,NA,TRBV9,CASSGGTSGALRTGELFF,TGTGCCAGCAGCGGGGGGACTAGCGGGGCCCTACGGACCGGGGAGCTGTTTTTT
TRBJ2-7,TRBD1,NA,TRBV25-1,CASSALGQGPYEQYF,TGTGCCAGCAGTGCCTTGGGACAGGGTCCCTACGAGCAGTACTTC
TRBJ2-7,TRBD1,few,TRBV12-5,CASGSIKNSWDRGYEQYF,TGTGCTAGTGGCTCCATCAAGAATTCTTGGGACAGGGGATACGAGCAGTACTTC
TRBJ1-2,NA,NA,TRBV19,CASGQHYGYTF,TGTGCCAGTGGACAGCACTATGGCTACACCTTC
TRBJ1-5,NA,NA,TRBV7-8,CASSLATDQPQHF,TGTGCCAGCAGCTTAGCCACAGACCAGCCCCAGCATTTT
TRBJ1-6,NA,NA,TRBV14,CASSHRRRAAGSPLHF,TGTGCCAGCAGCCACAGGCGGAGGGCTGCTGGTTCACCCCTCCACTTT
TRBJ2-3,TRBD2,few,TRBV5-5,CASSLGLAGGESYF,TGTGCCAGCAGCTTGGGACTAGCGGGGGGTGAATCCTATTTT
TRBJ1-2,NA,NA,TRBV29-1,CSVEEQNYGYTF,TGCAGCGTTGAGGAGCAGAACTATGGCTACACCTTC
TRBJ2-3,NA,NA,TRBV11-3,CASDDVGGSTDTQYF,TGTGCCTCAGACGACGTAGGGGGTAGCACAGATACGCAGTATTTT
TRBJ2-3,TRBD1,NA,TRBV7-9,CASSLTGGQRDTQYF,TGTGCCAGCAGCTTAACAGGGGGTCAGAGAGATACGCAGTATTTT
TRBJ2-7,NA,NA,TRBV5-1,CASTYSTSAYEQYF,TGCGCCAGCACCTATTCGACAAGCGCCTACGAGCAGTACTTC
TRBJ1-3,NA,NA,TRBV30,CAWSRGTGNTIYF,TGTGCCTGGAGTAGAGGAACCGGAAACACCATATATTTT
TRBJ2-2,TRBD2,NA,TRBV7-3,CASSLSGTSGVGELFF,TGTGCCAGCAGCCTCTCCGGGACTAGCGGGGTAGGGGAGCTGTTTTTT
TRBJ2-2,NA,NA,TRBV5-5,CASSLDPYGNTGELFF,TGTGCCAGCAGCTTGGATCCGTATGGGAACACCGGGGAGCTGTTTTTT
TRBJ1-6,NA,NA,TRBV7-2,CASSLNWGIDSPLHF,TGTGCCAGCAGCTTAAATTGGGGGATCGATTCACCCCTCCACTTT
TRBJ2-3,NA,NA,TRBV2,CASSDDRFSTDTQYF,TGTGCCAGCAGTGATGACAGGTTCAGCACAGATACGCAGTATTTT
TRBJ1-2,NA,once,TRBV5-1,CASGLGEGSVLGYTF,TGCGCCAGCGGACTCGGGGAGGGTTCAGTTCTTGGCTACACCTTC
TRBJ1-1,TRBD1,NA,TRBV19,CASSLRTGRVYKTEAFF,TGTGCCAGTAGTCTACGGACAGGGAGGGTCTATAAGACTGAAGCTTTCTTT
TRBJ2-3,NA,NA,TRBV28,CASSLSSARITDTQYF,TGTGCCAGCAGTTTAAGTAGCGCCCGGATCACAGATACGCAGTATTTT
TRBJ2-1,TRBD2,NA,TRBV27,CASSSRGLADNEQFF,TGTGCCAGCAGTTCTCGAGGACTAGCGGACAATGAGCAGTTCTTC
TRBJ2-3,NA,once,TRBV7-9,CASSPTLRLDSTDTQYF,TGTGCCAGCAGCCCTACTCTGCGGTTAGATAGCACAGATACGCAGTATTTT
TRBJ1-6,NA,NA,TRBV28,CASSLPPRGSPLHF,TGTGCCAGCAGTTTACCCCCCCGGGGCTCACCCCTCCACTTT
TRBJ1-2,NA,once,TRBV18,CASSYDWTPYGYTF,TGTGCCAGCTCGTATGACTGGACCCCCTATGGCTACACCTTC
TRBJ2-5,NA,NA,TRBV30,CAWSVGRLQETQYF,TGTGCCTGGAGTGTGGGCAGGCTTCAAGAGACCCAGTACTTC